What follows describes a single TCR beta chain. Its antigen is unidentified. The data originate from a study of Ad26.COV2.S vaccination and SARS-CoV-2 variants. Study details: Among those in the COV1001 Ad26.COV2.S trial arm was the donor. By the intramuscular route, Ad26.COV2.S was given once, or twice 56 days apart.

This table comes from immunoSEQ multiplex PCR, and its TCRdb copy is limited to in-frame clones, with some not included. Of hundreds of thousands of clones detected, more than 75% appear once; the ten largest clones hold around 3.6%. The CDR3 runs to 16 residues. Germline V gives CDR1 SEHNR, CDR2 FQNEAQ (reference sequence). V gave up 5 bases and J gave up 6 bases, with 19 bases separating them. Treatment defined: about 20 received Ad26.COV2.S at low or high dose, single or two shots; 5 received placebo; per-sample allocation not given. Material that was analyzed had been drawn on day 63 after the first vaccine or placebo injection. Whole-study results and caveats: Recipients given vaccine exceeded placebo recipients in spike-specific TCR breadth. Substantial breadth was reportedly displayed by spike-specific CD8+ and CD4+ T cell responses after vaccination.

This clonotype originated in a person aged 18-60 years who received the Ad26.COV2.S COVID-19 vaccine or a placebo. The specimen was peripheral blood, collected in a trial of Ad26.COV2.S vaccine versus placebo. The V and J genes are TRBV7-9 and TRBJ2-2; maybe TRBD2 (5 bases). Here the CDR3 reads CASSPASGVEAGELFF. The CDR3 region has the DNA TGTGCCAGCAGCCCAGCCAGCGGAGTCGAGGCCGGGGAGCTGTTTTTT.